This T cell receptor beta chain was recorded in a study of T cell responses to AZD1222 COVID-19 vaccine. Study-level findings and limits: Clonal diversity may have been underestimated, and the donors were mostly white British, with more females than males.

Germline V lookup: CDR1 SGHNT, CDR2 YYREEE (reference sequence). This CDR3 contains 14 residues. V lost 3 bases to trimming and J lost 2 bases, with 12 bases between them. Data came from immunoSEQ multiplex PCR; TCRdb stores just in-frame clones and leaves some out. The sample carries 120,000 or so clones, 90% recorded once. A word on this clone: Its antigen remains unidentified.

The chain is built from TRBV5-4 and TRBJ2-7, with D perhaps matching TRBD2 (6 bases). Here the sequenced sample was peripheral blood, taken on day 0 of MenACWY control vaccination. This receptor was obtained from an adult in good health. The CDR3 sequence is CASSSSATAYEQYF. The CDR3 nucleotides read TGTGCCAGCAGCTCTAGCGCTACCGCCTACGAGCAGTACTTC.